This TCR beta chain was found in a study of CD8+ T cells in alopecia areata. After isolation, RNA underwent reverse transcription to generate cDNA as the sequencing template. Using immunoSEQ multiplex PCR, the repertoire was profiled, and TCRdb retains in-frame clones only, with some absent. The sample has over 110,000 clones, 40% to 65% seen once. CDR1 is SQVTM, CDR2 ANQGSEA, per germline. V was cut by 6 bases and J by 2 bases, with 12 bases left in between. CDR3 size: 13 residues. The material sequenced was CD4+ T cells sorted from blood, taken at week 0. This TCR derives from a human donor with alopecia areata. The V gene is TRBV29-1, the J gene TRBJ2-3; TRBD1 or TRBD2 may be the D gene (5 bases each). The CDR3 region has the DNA TGCAGCGTACAAGGGACCCTCACAGATACGCAGTATTTT. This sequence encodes CSVQGTLTDTQYF.